Below are 17 T cell receptor beta chains sequenced from a single sample in a study of CD8 T cells in Susac syndrome (dated by TCRdb to about 2019). The library came from the immunoSEQ multiplex PCR assay. RNA was extracted using the RNeasy kit, and roughly 0.45 to 1 microgram was reverse transcribed with random hexamers. TCRdb ran its own pipeline on the public reads, namely fastp trimming at Q25 and MiXCR clone calling, and kept in-frame beta chains. Each CDR3 protein gets just one entry, which takes the most common genes and DNA from the rows behind it. The sample table records about 130,000 distinct CDR3 sequences; about 94% of these occur just once. Approximately 0.12% of the sample is taken by the ten largest. The specimen was CD4+ T cells from PBMCs. These receptors originate from a human donor with multiple sclerosis.

V gene TRBV19 combines with J gene TRBJ2-7; no definite D call. The CDR3 length is 15 residues. Germline loops: CDR1 LNHDA, CDR2 SQIVND (reference sequence). V was shortened by 4 bases and J by 0 bases, with 13 bases between the two germline ends. CDR3 DNA sequence: TGTGCCAGTAGTACCCACCCCGGCACCTCCTACGAGCAGTACTTC. The encoded protein is CASSTHPGTSYEQYF.

The V gene is TRBV12-3 or TRBV12-4, the J gene TRBJ1-4, with a possible D match to TRBD1 (5 bases). V shed 5 bases and J shed 3 bases, with 13 bases lying between them. This CDR3 has 15 residues. The CDR3 DNA follows: TGTGCCAGCAGTCCTGAGCGGGGCCCTAATGAAAAACTGTTTTTT. It yields the protein CASSPERGPNEKLFF.

The chain carries TRBV27 and TRBJ1-1, with D uncertain. Germline assignment: CDR1 MNHEY and CDR2 SMNVEV (reference sequence). The CDR3 sequence is 11 residues long. The V and J ends lost 7 bases and 1 base respectively, with 4 bases between them. The CDR3 nucleotides read TGTGCCAGCACCTCGAACACTGAAGCTTTCTTT. Translation: CASTSNTEAFF.

The chain carries TRBV7-9 and TRBJ2-1; D might be TRBD1 or TRBD2, each matching 5 bases. Trimming took 4 bases from V and 0 from J, leaving 19 bases between them. CDR1 is SEHNR and CDR2 is FQNEAQ in the germline V gene (reference sequence). The CDR3 extends over 18 amino acids. CDR3 residues: CASSSIRRGYGSYNEQFF. CDR3 DNA: TGTGCCAGCAGCTCCATACGACGGGGCTATGGCTCCTACAATGAGCAGTTCTTC.

The chain has TRBV19 and TRBJ1-1; 8 positions agree with TRBD1. Per germline, CDR1 LNHDA and CDR2 SQIVND (reference sequence). CDR3 length equals 14 residues. With V trimmed by 6 bases and J by 1 base, 4 bases remained unmatched. The DNA of the CDR3 is TGTGCCAGTAGCGACAGGGGATCGAACACTGAAGCTTTCTTT. Translating gives CASSDRGSNTEAFF.

The gene calls are TRBV4-2 and TRBJ2-1; maybe TRBD2 (7 bases). Trimming left V 5 bases short and J 10 bases short, with 24 bases between. Germline CDR1 LGHNA, CDR2 YNFKEQ. There are 16 residues in the CDR3. The CDR3 sequence: CASSLAAAGAPGEQFF. Here the CDR3 DNA reads TGTGCCAGCAGCTTGGCCGCTGCGGGGGCTCCGGGGGAGCAGTTCTTC.

This sequence joins TRBV3-1 and TRBJ1-5, with TRBD1 as a possible D gene (5 bases). The germline CDR1 and CDR2 sequences are LGHDT and YNNKEL (reference sequence). There are 14 residues in the CDR3. Deletions cut 6 bases from V and 4 bases from J, with 13 bases between. In DNA, the CDR3 is TGTGCCAGCAGTACAAGGGACGGTAATCAGCCCCAGCATTTT. It is translated as CASSTRDGNQPQHF. Together with reference TRBV3-1 and TRBJ1-5, the CDR3 gives the full variable domain: DTAVSQTPKYLVTQMGNDKSIKCEQNLGHDTMYWYKQDSKKFLKIMFSYNNKELIINETVPNRFSPKSPDKAHLNLHINSLELGDSAVYFCASSTRDGNQPQHFGDGTRLSIL.

The chain joins TRBV7-6 to TRBJ1-1; possible D gene TRBD1, 5 bases. With 1 base removed from V and 3 bases from J, the gap between germline ends came to 15 bases. The V gene's germline CDR1 is SGHVS and CDR2 FNYEAQ. This CDR3 is built from 16 residues. CDR3 nucleotides: TGTGCCAGCAGCTTAGAGCCGTGGGGCGAGGACACTGAAGCTTTCTTT. Amino acids: CASSLEPWGEDTEAFF.

The chain couples TRBV7-2 to TRBJ1-5; TRBD1 is a possible D gene (5 bases). CDR1 is SGHTA and CDR2 is FQGNSA in the germline V gene. V lost 5 bases and J lost 11, with 22 bases in between. The CDR3 spans 15 residues. The CDR3, as DNA: TGTGCCAGCAGCCGCGGGGGAAGTCGCGGCCTGACCCAGCATTTT. Residues: CASSRGGSRGLTQHF.

This rearrangement joins TRBV4-2 to TRBJ2-7; D call uncertain. The CDR3 length is 14 residues. Germline-derived CDR1 and CDR2 are LGHNA and YNFKEQ. V lost 0 bases, J lost 4 bases, and 10 bases lay in between. The CDR3 region has the DNA TGTGCCAGCAGCCAAGATCTCGCTCAATACGAGCAGTACTTC. This sequence encodes CASSQDLAQYEQYF.

For the CDR3, the DNA is TGTGCCAGCAGCTTCGGGAAGGACCAAGAGACCCAGTACTTC. Amino acid sequence: CASSFGKDQETQYF. The rearrangement uses TRBV13 and TRBJ2-5; D might be TRBD2 (5 bases). Germline assignment: CDR1 PRHDT and CDR2 FYEKMQ (reference sequence). The CDR3 totals 14 residues. V gave up 3 bases and J gave up 0 bases, with 8 bases separating them.

The chain links TRBV7-9 to TRBJ2-7; D is unclear. The CDR3 sequence is 12 residues long. CDR1 is SEHNR and CDR2 is FQNEAQ in the germline V gene (reference sequence). Trimming removed 5 bases from V and 2 bases from J, with 7 bases in between. CDR3 in DNA: TGTGCCAGCAGCCTTGTTACCTACGAGCAGTACTTC. The encoded protein is CASSLVTYEQYF.

In its sample, this clonotype was seen a few times. The chain combines TRBV7-2 with TRBJ2-4, with D perhaps TRBD1 or TRBD2 (6 bases each). Germline V CDR1 and CDR2: SGHTA, FQGNSA. CDR3 size: 15 residues. V was pared by 5 bases and J by 0 bases, with 11 bases between. The CDR3 region is CASSPRGGAKNIQYF. CDR3 DNA sequence: TGTGCCAGCAGCCCCAGGGGAGGAGCCAAAAACATTCAGTACTTC. The full variable domain, completed using reference TRBV7-2 and TRBJ2-4, is GAGVSQSPSNKVTEKGKDVELRCDPISGHTALYWYRQSLGQGLEFLIYFQGNSAPDKSGLPSDRFSAERTGGSVSTLTIQRTQQEDSAVYLCASSPRGGAKNIQYFGAGTRLSVL.

V usage is TRBV6-5 and J usage is TRBJ1-1, with a possible D match to TRBD1 (5 bases). Germline CDR1 MNHEY, CDR2 SVGAGI. The V and J ends lost 4 bases and 5 bases respectively, with 8 bases between them. The CDR3 contains 12 residues. The CDR3, as DNA: TGTGCCAGCAGTTCCGGGGGAACTGAAGCTTTCTTT. Amino acid sequence: CASSSGGTEAFF.

This chain uses TRBV12-3 or TRBV12-4 with TRBJ2-5; D is tentatively TRBD1 or TRBD2 (5 bases each). The CDR3 runs 15 residues. V was clipped by 1 base and J by 0 bases, with 9 bases between them. This CDR3 reads CASSLDGAYQETQYF. In DNA form, the CDR3 reads TGTGCCAGCAGTTTAGACGGGGCCTACCAAGAGACCCAGTACTTC.

The rearrangement uses TRBV19 and TRBJ1-2; TRBD1 might be the D (6 bases). V lost 4 bases, J lost 2 bases, and 14 bases lay in between. This CDR3 contains 15 residues. Germline CDR1 LNHDA, CDR2 SQIVND (reference sequence). In DNA form, the CDR3 reads TGTGCCAGTAGTAGACAGGTCCTAACCAACTATGGCTACACCTTC. Translated, it gives CASSRQVLTNYGYTF.

This CDR3 reads CASRPTGGEGKQYF. Written as DNA, the CDR3 is TGTGCCTCACGTCCAACAGGGGGCGAGGGTAAGCAGTACTTC. The chain employs TRBV2 and TRBJ2-7; 9 nucleotides match TRBD1. J lost 8 bases, V lost 11 bases, and 16 bases had no gene match. This CDR3 comprises 14 residues. Germline V gene data show CDR1 as SNHLY and CDR2 as FYNNEI.